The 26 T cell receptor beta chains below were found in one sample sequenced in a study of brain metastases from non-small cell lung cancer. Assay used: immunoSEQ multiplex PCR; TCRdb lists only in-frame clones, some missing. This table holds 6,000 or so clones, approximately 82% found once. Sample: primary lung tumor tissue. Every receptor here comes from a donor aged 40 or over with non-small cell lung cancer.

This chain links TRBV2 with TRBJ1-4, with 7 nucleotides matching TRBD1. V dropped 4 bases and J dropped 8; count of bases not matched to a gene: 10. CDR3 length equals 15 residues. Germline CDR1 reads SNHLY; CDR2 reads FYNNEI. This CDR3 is CASSGRQGGEEKLFF. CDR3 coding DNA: TGTGCCAGCAGTGGGAGACAGGGAGGAGAGGAAAAACTGTTTTTT. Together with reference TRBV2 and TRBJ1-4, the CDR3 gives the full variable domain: EPEVTQTPSHQVTQMGQEVILRCVPISNHLYFYWYRQILGQKVEFLVSFYNNEISEKSEIFDDQFSVERPDGSNFTLKIRSTKLEDSAMYFCASSGRQGGEEKLFFGSGTQLSVL.

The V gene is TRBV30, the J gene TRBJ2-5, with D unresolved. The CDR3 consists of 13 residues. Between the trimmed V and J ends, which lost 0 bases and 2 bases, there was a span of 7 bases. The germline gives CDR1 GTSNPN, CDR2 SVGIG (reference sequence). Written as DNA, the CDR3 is TGTGCCTGGAGTGTAACCAGTCAAGAGACCCAGTACTTC. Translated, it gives CAWSVTSQETQYF. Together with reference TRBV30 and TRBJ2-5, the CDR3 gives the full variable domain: SQTIHQWPATLVQPVGSPLSLECTVEGTSNPNLYWYRQAAGRGLQLLFYSVGIGQISSEVPQNLSASRPQDRQFILSSKKLLLSDSGFYLCAWSVTSQETQYFGPGTRLLVL.

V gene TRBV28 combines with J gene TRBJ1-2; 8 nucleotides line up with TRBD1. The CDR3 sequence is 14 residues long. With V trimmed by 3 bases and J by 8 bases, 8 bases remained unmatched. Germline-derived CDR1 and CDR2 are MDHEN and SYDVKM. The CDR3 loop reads CASSFTGQGGGYTF. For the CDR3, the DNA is TGTGCCAGCAGTTTCACCGGACAGGGAGGCGGCTACACCTTC.

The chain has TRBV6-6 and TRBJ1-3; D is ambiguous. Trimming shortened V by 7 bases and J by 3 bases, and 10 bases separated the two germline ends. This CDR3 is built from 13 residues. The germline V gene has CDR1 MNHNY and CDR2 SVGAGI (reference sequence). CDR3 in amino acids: CASTPLGGNTIYF. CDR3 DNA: TGTGCCAGCACCCCCCTAGGTGGAAACACCATATATTTT.

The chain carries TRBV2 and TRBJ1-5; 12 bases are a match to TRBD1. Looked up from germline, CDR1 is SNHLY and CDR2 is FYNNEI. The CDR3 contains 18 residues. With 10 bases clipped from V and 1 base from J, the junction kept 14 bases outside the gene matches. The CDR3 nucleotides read TGTGCCAACAGGGTGGGGACAGGGGGCTCTAACAGCAATCAGCCCCAGCATTTT. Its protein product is CANRVGTGGSNSNQPQHF.

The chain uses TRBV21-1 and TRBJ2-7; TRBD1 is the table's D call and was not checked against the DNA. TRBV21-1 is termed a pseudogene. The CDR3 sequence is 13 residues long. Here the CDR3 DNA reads TGTGCCAGCAGCAAGGACAGGGTCGACGAGCAGTACTTC. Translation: CASSKDRVDEQYF.

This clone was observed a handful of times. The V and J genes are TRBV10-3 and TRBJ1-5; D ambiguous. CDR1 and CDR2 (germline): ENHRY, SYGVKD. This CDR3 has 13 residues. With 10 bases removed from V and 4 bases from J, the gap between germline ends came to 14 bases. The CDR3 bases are TGTGCCAGCGACCCTGTAGGTAATCAGCCCCAGCATTTT. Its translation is CASDPVGNQPQHF.

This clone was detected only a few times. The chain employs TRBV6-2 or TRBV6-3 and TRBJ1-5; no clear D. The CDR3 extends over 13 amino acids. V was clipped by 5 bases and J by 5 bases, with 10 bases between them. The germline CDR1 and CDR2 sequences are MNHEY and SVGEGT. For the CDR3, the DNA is TGTGCCAGCAGTAGGGCTTACTATCAGCCCCAGCATTTT. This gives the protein CASSRAYYQPQHF.

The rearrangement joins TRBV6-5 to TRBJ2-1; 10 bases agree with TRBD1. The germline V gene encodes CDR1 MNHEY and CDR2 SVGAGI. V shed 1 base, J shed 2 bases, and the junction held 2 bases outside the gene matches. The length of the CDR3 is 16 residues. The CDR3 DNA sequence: TGTGCCAGCAGTTACTGGGGGACAGGGGCCTACAATGAGCAGTTCTTC. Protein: CASSYWGTGAYNEQFF.

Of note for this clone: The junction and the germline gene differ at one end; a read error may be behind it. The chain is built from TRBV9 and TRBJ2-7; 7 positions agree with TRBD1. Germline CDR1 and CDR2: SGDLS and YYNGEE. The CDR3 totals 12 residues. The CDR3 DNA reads TGTGCCAGCAATCGGGCCGTGGGACAGTTACACTTC. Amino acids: CASNRAVGQLHF.

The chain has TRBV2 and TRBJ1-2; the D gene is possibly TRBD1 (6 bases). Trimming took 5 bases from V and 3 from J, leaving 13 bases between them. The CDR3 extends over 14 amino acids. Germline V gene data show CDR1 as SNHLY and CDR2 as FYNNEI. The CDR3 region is CASSYREIDYGYTF. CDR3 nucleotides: TGTGCCAGCAGTTACAGGGAAATTGACTATGGCTACACCTTC.

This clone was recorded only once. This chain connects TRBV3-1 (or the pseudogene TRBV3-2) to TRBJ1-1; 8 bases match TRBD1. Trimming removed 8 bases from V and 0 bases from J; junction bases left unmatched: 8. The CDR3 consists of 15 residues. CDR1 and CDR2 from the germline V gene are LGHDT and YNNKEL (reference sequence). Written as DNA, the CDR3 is TGTGCCAGCGGACAGGGTATTCTTTTGAACACTGAAGCTTTCTTT. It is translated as CASGQGILLNTEAFF.

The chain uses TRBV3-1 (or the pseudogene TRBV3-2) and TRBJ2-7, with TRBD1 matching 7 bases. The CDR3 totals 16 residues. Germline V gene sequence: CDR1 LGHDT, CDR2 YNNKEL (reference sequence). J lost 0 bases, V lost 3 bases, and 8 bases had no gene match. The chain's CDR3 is CASSHHGTVSSYEQYF. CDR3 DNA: TGTGCCAGCAGCCACCACGGGACAGTTAGCTCCTACGAGCAGTACTTC.

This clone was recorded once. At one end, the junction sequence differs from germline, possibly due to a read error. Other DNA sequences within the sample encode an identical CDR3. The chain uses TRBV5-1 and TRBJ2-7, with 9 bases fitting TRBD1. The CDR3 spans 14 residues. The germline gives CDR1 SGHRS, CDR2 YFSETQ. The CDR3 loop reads CASSYRDRAYEQYF. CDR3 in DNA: TGCGCCAGCAGCTATCGGGACAGGGCTTACGAGCAGTACTTT.

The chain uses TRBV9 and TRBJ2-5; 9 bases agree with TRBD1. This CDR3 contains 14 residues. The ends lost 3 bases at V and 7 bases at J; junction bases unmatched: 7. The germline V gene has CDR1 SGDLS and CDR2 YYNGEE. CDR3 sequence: CASSANRGQGTQYF. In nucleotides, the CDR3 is TGTGCCAGCAGCGCAAACAGGGGACAGGGGACCCAGTACTTC.

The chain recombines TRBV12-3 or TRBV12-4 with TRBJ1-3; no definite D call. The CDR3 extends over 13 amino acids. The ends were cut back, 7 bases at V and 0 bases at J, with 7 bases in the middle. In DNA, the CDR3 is TGTGCCAGCACCACTGCCTCTGGAAACACCATATATTTT. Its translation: CASTTASGNTIYF.

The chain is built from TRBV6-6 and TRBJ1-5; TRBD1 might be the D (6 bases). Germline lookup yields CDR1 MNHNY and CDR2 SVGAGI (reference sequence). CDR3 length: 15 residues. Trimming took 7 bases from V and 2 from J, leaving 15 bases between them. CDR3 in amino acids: CASIQRPGGNQPQHF. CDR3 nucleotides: TGTGCCAGCATTCAGAGGCCAGGGGGCAATCAGCCCCAGCATTTT.

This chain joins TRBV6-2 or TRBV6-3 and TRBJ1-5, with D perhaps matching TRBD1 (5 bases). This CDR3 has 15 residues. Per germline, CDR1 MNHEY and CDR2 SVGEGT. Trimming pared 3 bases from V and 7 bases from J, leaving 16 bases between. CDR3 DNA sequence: TGTGCCAGCAGTTATCCCAGGGCTGCCGGACAGCCCCAGCATTTT. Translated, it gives CASSYPRAAGQPQHF.

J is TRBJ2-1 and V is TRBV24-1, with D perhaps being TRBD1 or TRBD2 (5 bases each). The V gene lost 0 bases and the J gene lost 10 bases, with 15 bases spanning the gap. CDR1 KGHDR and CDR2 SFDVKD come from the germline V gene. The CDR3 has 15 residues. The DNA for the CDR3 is TGTGCCACCAGTGATTTGAACGAGGGGTTCGGGGAGCAGTTCTTC. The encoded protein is CATSDLNEGFGEQFF.

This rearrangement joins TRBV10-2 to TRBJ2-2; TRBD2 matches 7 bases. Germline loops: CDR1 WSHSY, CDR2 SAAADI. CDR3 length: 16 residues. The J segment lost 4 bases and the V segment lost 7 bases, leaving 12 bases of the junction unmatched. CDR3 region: CASTPTRPGGTGELFF. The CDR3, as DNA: TGCGCCAGCACCCCGACCAGGCCGGGGGGCACCGGGGAGCTGTTTTTT.

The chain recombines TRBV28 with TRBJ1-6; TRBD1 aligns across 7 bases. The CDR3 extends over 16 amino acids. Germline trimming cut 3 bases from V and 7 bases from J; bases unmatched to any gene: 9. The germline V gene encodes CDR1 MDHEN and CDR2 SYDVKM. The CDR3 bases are TGTGCCAGCAGTTTCAACAGGGGACAAGTAAATTCACCCCTCCACTTT. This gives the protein CASSFNRGQVNSPLHF.

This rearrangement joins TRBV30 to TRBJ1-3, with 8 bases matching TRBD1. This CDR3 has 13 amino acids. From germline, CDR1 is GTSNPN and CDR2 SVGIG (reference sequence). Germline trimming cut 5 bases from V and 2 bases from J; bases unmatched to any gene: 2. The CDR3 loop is CAWETGAGNTIYF. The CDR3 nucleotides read TGTGCCTGGGAGACAGGGGCTGGAAACACCATATATTTT.

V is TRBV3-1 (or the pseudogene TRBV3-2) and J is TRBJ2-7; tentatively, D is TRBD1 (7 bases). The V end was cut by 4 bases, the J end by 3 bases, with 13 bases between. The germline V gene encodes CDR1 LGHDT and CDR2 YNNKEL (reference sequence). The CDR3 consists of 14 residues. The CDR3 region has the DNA TGTGCCAGCAGCCGGCCAGGGGGGAGCTACGAGCAGTACTTC. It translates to CASSRPGGSYEQYF.

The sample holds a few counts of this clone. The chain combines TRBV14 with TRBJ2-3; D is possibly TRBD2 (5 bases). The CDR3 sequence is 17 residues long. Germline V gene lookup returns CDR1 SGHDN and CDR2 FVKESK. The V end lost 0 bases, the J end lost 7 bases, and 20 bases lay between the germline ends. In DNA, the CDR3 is TGTGCCAGCAGCCAAGATAAGGGCAGAGCCGGGGTATATACGCAGTATTTT. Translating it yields CASSQDKGRAGVYTQYF.

CDR3 sequence reads: CASSETGGANEKLFF. CDR3 coding DNA: TGTGCCAGCAGTGAGACAGGGGGCGCGAATGAAAAACTGTTTTTT. The chain couples TRBV28 to TRBJ1-4; TRBD1 matches at 10 bases. V gave up 5 bases and J gave up 5 bases; unmatched junction bases: 5. CDR3 length: 15 residues. CDR1 is MDHEN, CDR2 SYDVKM, per germline. Filled out from reference TRBV28 and TRBJ1-4, the complete variable domain reads DVKVTQSSRYLVKRTGEKVFLECVQDMDHENMFWYRQDPGLGLRLIYFSYDVKMKEKGDIPEGYSVSREKKERFSLILESASTNQTSMYLCASSETGGANEKLFFGSGTQLSVL.

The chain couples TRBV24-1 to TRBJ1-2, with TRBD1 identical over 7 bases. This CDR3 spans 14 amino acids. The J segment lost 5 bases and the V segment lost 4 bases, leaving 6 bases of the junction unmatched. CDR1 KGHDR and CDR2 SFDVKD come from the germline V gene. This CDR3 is CATSDPTGSYGYTF. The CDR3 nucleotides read TGTGCCACCAGTGACCCGACAGGGAGTTATGGCTACACCTTC.